The clone carrying this TCR beta chain has ten or more counts. As yet, its antigen is unknown. This specimen belongs to a study of T-cell reconstitution after alpha-beta-depleted transplantation in children. CDR3 length: 12 residues. Between the trimmed V and J ends, which lost 4 bases and 5 bases, there was a span of 5 bases. Looked up from germline, CDR1 is MDHEN and CDR2 is SYDVKM. The TCRbeta library incorporated unique molecular identifiers. Using its own MiXCR run on the PCR reads, TCRdb lists one record per CDR3 protein. This repertoire shows some 180,000 distinct CDR3 sequences, approximately 6.9% found once; its top ten account for 4.5% to 6.5%. Overall study findings and caveats: A year post-transplant, T-cell counts and diversity derived mostly from newly produced T cells. Expanded graft clones, several hundred of them, were reportedly the source of alpha-beta T cells about two months after transplant. The high TCRbeta diversity at day 60 in some patients came from surviving recipient T cells and thymic progenitors.

Sequenced material: PBMCs, taken before TCRalphabeta/CD19-depleted stem cell transplant. This receptor was taken from a boy aged 2 to 9 with acute lymphoblastic leukemia, due to receive a stem cell transplant. The chain is built from TRBV28 and TRBJ2-2; perhaps TRBD1 as D (5 bases). CDR3 region: CASSWTTGELFF. In DNA, the CDR3 is TGTGCCAGCAGTTGGACAACCGGGGAGCTGTTTTTT.